Sequencing of this T cell receptor beta chain was carried out in a study of T-cell memory formation after mild COVID-19. General study results and limits: CD4+ contracting clones were mainly CM and EM; CD8+ ones, EMRA. Day 15 to 85 contracting clones showed balanced CD4/CD8; day 15 to 37 expanders favored CD4+.

In the case of this clonotype: Its antigen is as yet unknown.

In TCRdb, the 5' RACE reads were re-called with MiXCR into one record per CDR3 protein. The sample holds 400,000 to 500,000 distinct CDR3 sequences, around 19% seen once. CDR3 length: 13 amino acids. The germline V gene has CDR1 MNHEY and CDR2 SVGAGI. V lost 2 bases to trimming and J lost 8 bases, with 12 bases between them. The clonotype was recovered from an adult woman who had mild COVID-19 (a few samples of this study predate the infection). Cell type and time point are not known. Material for sequencing was PBMCs or a T cell subset sorted from them (not recorded which). V and J are TRBV6-5 and TRBJ1-1; maybe TRBD1 (6 bases). As DNA, the CDR3 is TGTGCCAGCAGTTACCCAGGACAGAACGAAGCTTTCTTT. Translated: CASSYPGQNEAFF.